A single sample is the source of the 18 T cell receptor beta chains below, sequenced in a study of early T cells in non-severe SARS-CoV-2 infection. TCRdb redid the calling of the 5' RACE reads with MiXCR, one entry per CDR3 protein. The sample consists of tens of thousands of distinct CDR3 sequences, roughly 6% of them appearing once. Source: whole blood, taken at baseline. The origin of the receptors is an adult who was a healthcare worker with PCR-confirmed SARS-CoV-2 infection or an uninfected control (not recorded which).

This sequence joins TRBV7-8 and TRBJ2-2; 8 bases map to TRBD2. This CDR3 contains 15 residues. The V and J ends lost 5 bases and 6 bases, in that order; junction bases with no gene match: 8. Germline lookup yields CDR1 SGHVS and CDR2 FQNEAQ. CDR3 bases: TGTGCCAGCAGCCCCGTAGCGCGGGGGGCCGGGGAGCTGTTTTTT. It is translated as CASSPVARGAGELFF.

This clonotype was counted many times. The rearrangement links TRBV11-2 to TRBJ2-1; D gene uncertain. Germline lookup yields CDR1 SGHAT and CDR2 FQNNGV. V was clipped by 0 bases and J by 4 bases, with 10 bases between them. CDR3 length: 15 residues. As DNA, the CDR3 is TGTGCCAGCAGCTTAGAAAGGCCCTTTTACAATGAGCAGTTCTTC. Translated: CASSLERPFYNEQFF.

Remarks on this clonotype: A much bigger clone sits one base away, suggesting this may be a read error. This chain uses TRBV27 with TRBJ2-3; 7 bases line up with TRBD1. Trimming took 9 bases from V and 0 from J; bases not matched to a gene: 9. In germline, CDR1 is MNHEY, CDR2 SMNVEV (reference sequence). The CDR3 has 15 amino acids. CDR3 DNA sequence: TGTGCCAGAAGTCAGGGGACAGCTAGCACAGATACGCAGTATTTT. Its protein product is CARSQGTASTDTQYF.

This clonotype appeared many times. The rearrangement uses TRBV30 and TRBJ2-1, with 9 bases that match TRBD2. V dropped 0 bases and J dropped 8; count of bases not matched to a gene: 14. This CDR3 is built from 17 residues. Per germline, CDR1 GTSNPN and CDR2 SVGIG (reference sequence). CDR3 DNA: TGTGCCTGGAGTGTAGGAGTAGGGCTAGCGGGGTGGTATGAGCAGTTCTTC. Translating gives CAWSVGVGLAGWYEQFF. Full variable domain (outside the CDR3, taken from reference TRBV30 and TRBJ2-1): SQTIHQWPATLVQPVGSPLSLECTVEGTSNPNLYWYRQAAGRGLQLLFYSVGIGQISSEVPQNLSASRPQDRQFILSSKKLLLSDSGFYLCAWSVGVGLAGWYEQFFGPGTRLTVL.

The chain has TRBV24-1 and TRBJ2-3, with TRBD1 identical over 7 bases. The germline CDR1 and CDR2 sequences are KGHDR and SFDVKD. The ends lost 11 bases at V and 2 bases at J; junction bases unmatched: 9. CDR3 size: 14 residues. The CDR3 sequence: CANGQAFPTDTQYF. DNA for the CDR3: TGTGCCAACGGACAGGCCTTCCCCACAGATACGCAGTATTTT.

In its sample, this clonotype was seen many times. This chain joins TRBV20-1 and TRBJ2-1; 10 nucleotides align to TRBD2. V was pared by 2 bases and J by 3 bases, with 7 bases of the junction left unmatched. Germline V gives CDR1 DFQATT, CDR2 SNEGSKA (reference sequence). This CDR3 region has 16 residues. The CDR3 sequence is CSARSTSGANYNEQFF. CDR3 nucleotide sequence: TGCAGTGCTAGATCCACTAGCGGGGCCAACTACAATGAGCAGTTCTTC.

This clonotype has a handful of counts. This chain connects TRBV11-1 to TRBJ2-1; TRBD2 matches 10 bases. This CDR3 contains 13 residues. The V gene's germline CDR1 is SGHAT and CDR2 FQDESV (reference sequence). The trim removed 3 bases at V and 9 bases at J, leaving 2 bases unmatched. DNA of the CDR3: TGTGCCAGCAGCTTGCTAGCGGGGGTTGAGCAGTTCTTC. Its translation: CASSLLAGVEQFF.

A remark on this clonotype: A read error may be the cause here, since a much bigger clone is one base away. The chain has TRBV5-4 and TRBJ1-2; tentative D call: TRBD1 (5 bases). The germline gives CDR1 SGHNT, CDR2 YYREEE (reference sequence). The CDR3 loop spans 14 amino acids. Trimming removed 4 bases from V and 4 bases from J, with 14 bases in between. The CDR3, as DNA: TGTGCCAGCAGCCGCGGGGCATGGGGCTATGGCTACACCTTC. Protein: CASSRGAWGYGYTF.

V usage is TRBV5-1 and J usage is TRBJ2-7; 10 bases align to TRBD1. V shed 4 bases and J 0 bases; nucleotides not matched to a gene: 4. This CDR3 is 15 amino acids long. Looked up from germline, CDR1 is SGHRS and CDR2 is YFSETQ. CDR3 protein: CASSRGQGPSYEQYF. In nucleotides, the CDR3 is TGCGCCAGCAGCAGGGGACAGGGGCCCTCCTACGAGCAGTACTTC.

There are many counts of this clonotype. The chain is built from TRBV5-4 and TRBJ2-1, with 11 bases matching TRBD2. Germline V gives CDR1 SGHNT, CDR2 YYREEE (reference sequence). The V segment lost 4 bases and the J segment 1 base; nucleotides outside the gene matches: 13. The CDR3 has 19 residues. As DNA, the CDR3 is TGTGCCAGCAGCCGGGGGGGGACTAGCGGCTCTCTTTCCTACAATGAGCAGTTCTTC. Translation: CASSRGGTSGSLSYNEQFF.

This clonotype appeared many times. The rearrangement links TRBV24-1 to TRBJ2-3, with D uncertain. Trimming cost V 3 bases and J 1 base, with 7 bases left between them. This CDR3 comprises 14 residues. Per germline, CDR1 KGHDR and CDR2 SFDVKD. CDR3: CATSDGVGTDTQYF. CDR3 in DNA: TGTGCCACCAGTGATGGGGTGGGCACAGATACGCAGTATTTT.

This clonotype was counted ten times or more. The genes are TRBV15 and TRBJ2-1, with D uncertain. The germline V gene has CDR1 LNHNV and CDR2 YYDKDF (reference sequence). The CDR3 has 11 amino acids. Trimming removed 0 bases from V and 10 bases from J, with 4 bases in between. Here the CDR3 reads CATSREQEQFF. CDR3 bases: TGTGCCACCAGCAGAGAACAGGAGCAGTTCTTC.

This clonotype appeared many times. The V gene is TRBV19, the J gene TRBJ2-7; TRBD2 matches at 10 bases. Per the germline V gene, CDR1 is LNHDA and CDR2 is SQIVND (reference sequence). The V segment lost 5 bases and the J segment 3 bases; nucleotides outside the gene matches: 4. The CDR3 is made up of 14 amino acids. This CDR3 is CASSGLAGVYEQYF. The DNA for the CDR3 is TGTGCCAGTAGTGGGCTAGCGGGAGTCTACGAGCAGTACTTC.

V gene TRBV7-2 combines with J gene TRBJ2-1; D ambiguous. From germline, CDR1 is SGHTA and CDR2 FQGNSA. V was trimmed by 1 base and J by 4 bases, leaving 11 bases between them. The CDR3 runs to 15 residues. DNA of the CDR3: TGTGCCAGCAGCTTAGAAGTCGGGTTGTACAATGAGCAGTTCTTC. This sequence encodes CASSLEVGLYNEQFF.

This clonotype was counted ten times or more. This sequence joins TRBV29-1 and TRBJ1-1; TRBD1 is a possible D gene (6 bases). CDR3 size: 13 residues. V was cut by 7 bases and J by 0 bases, with 12 bases left in between. Germline CDR1 is SQVTM and CDR2 is ANQGSEA. The CDR3 here is CSGAGHLNTEAFF. CDR3 coding DNA: TGCAGCGGGGCGGGACACTTGAACACTGAAGCTTTCTTT.

The J gene is TRBJ2-3, the V gene TRBV20-1; the match to TRBD2 covers 8 bases. With 2 bases clipped from V and 2 bases from J, the junction kept 15 bases outside the gene matches. From germline, CDR1 is DFQATT and CDR2 SNEGSKA (reference sequence). The CDR3 runs to 18 residues. The CDR3 loop is CSARKPTLWRGDTDTQYF. In nucleotides, the CDR3 is TGCAGTGCTAGAAAACCAACCCTCTGGCGGGGGGACACAGATACGCAGTATTTT.

Ten or more counts support this clonotype. The chain recombines TRBV5-6 with TRBJ1-1; possible D gene TRBD1, 5 bases. Trimming stripped 1 base from V and 4 bases from J, with 11 bases between. The germline CDR1 and CDR2 sequences are SGHDT and YYEEEE. CDR3 length: 14 amino acids. The CDR3 loop reads CASSLMGRATEAFF. CDR3 nucleotide sequence: TGTGCCAGCAGCTTGATGGGCAGGGCCACTGAAGCTTTCTTT.

The CDR3 DNA reads TGCGCCAGCAGCTTGGCTTACAGGGGACTAGGCTCACCCCTCCACTTT. Amino acid sequence: CASSLAYRGLGSPLHF. This sequence joins TRBV5-1 and TRBJ1-6; 7 bases map to TRBD1. The germline CDR1 and CDR2 sequences are SGHRS and YFSETQ. The junction had 10 bases not matched to a gene; V was cut back by 0 bases and J by 10 bases. The CDR3 contains 16 residues.